This T cell receptor beta chain originates from a study of early T cells in non-severe SARS-CoV-2 infection. About the research overall: Unsorted whole blood bulk RNA was sequenced, with unpaired chains. Overall study results and limits: A preference for anti-spike CD8 responses marked VDJdb matching, which missed private and CD4 specificities.

The CDR3 has 14 amino acids. V was cut by 3 bases and J by 8 bases, with 14 bases left in between. Per germline, CDR1 KGHSH and CDR2 LQKENI. For this clonotype: The antigen is not known.

Researchers attached unique molecular identifiers to individual cDNA molecules. TCRdb reanalysed the 5' RACE reads using MiXCR and keeps one entry per CDR3 protein. The sample has approximately 58,000 distinct CDR3 sequences, 9.5% to 15% seen once. The rearrangement joins TRBV18 to TRBJ2-1; a possible D gene is TRBD1 (5 bases). The input for sequencing was whole blood, taken at baseline. The TCR was taken from an adult who was a healthcare worker with PCR-confirmed SARS-CoV-2 infection or an uninfected control (not recorded which). This CDR3 reads CASSPLDKGDEQFF. CDR3 coding DNA: TGTGCCAGCTCACCCTTGGACAAAGGGGATGAGCAGTTCTTC.